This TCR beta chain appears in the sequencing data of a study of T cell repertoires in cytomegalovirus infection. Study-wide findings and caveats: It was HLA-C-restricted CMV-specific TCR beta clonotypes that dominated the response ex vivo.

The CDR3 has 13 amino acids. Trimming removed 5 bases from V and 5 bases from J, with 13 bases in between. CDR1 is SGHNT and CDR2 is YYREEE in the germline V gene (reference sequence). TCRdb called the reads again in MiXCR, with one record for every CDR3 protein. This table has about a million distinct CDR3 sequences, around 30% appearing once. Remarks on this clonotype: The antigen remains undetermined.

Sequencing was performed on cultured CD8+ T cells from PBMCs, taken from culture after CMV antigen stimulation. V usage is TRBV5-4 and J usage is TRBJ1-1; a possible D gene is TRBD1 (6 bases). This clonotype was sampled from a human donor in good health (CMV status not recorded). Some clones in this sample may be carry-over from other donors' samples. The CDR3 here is CASRKGGGTEAFF. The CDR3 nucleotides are TGTGCCAGCAGGAAAGGAGGGGGGACTGAAGCTTTCTTT.